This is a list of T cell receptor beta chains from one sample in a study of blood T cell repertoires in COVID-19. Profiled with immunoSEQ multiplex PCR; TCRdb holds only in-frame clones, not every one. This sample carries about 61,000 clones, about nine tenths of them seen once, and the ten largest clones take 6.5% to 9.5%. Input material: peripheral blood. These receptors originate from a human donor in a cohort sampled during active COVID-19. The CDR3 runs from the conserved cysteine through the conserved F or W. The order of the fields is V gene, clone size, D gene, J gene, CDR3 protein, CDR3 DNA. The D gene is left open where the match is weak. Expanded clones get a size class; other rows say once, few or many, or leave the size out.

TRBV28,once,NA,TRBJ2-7,CASSLFRDTSYEQYF,TGTGCCAGCAGTTTGTTCAGGGATACCTCCTACGAGCAGTACTTC
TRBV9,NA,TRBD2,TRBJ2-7,CASSVVAGAHEQYF,TGTGCCAGCAGCGTAGTAGCGGGGGCCCACGAGCAGTACTTC
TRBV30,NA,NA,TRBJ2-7,CAWSVAASGEQYF,TGTGCCTGGAGTGTAGCGGCCTCGGGGGAGCAGTACTTC
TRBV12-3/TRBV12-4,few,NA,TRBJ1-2,CASSFFPDGYTF,TGTGCCAGCAGTTTCTTTCCCGATGGCTACACCTTC
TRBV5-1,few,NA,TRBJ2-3,CASSLARGYTQYF,TGCGCCAGCAGCTTGGCCAGGGGATATACGCAGTATTTT
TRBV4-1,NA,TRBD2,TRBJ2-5,CASSFSSGNQETQYF,TGCGCCAGCAGCTTTAGTAGCGGGAATCAAGAGACCCAGTACTTC
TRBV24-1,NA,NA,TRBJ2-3,CATSVGGQSDTQYF,TGTGCCACCAGTGTGGGGGGGCAATCAGATACGCAGTATTTT
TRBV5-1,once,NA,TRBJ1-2,CASSLTANYGYTF,TGCGCCAGCAGCTTGACAGCTAACTATGGCTACACCTTC
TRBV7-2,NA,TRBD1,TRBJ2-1,CASSFRDRGRGEQFF,TGTGCCAGCAGCTTCCGGGACAGGGGGCGCGGTGAGCAGTTCTTC
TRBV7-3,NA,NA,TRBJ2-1,CASSENRALGNEQFF,TGTGCCAGCAGTGAGAACAGGGCCCTAGGGAATGAGCAGTTCTTC
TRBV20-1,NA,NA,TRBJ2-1,CSASFPRSGVYNEQFF,TGCAGTGCTAGTTTTCCCCGTAGCGGAGTATACAATGAGCAGTTCTTC
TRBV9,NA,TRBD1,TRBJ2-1,CASSVGQGAHEQFF,TGTGCCAGCAGTGTCGGACAGGGGGCCCATGAGCAGTTCTTC
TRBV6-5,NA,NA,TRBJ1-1,CASSQPGGGPTFF,TGTGCCAGCAGCCAACCGGGGGGTGGTCCTACTTTCTTT
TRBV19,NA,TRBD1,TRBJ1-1,CASSMSQGVRGKAFF,TGTGCCAGTAGTATGTCACAGGGGGTAAGGGGAAAGGCTTTCTTT
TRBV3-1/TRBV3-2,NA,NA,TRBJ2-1,CASSQDRTGSLNEQFF,TGTGCCAGCAGCCAAGATCGAACCGGGAGCCTCAATGAGCAGTTCTTC
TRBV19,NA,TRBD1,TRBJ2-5,CASRDRMETQYF,TGTGCCAGTAGGGACAGGATGGAGACCCAGTACTTC
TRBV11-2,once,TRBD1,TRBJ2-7,CASSLLSGTVRGLGVEYF,TGTGCCAGCAGCCTACTTTCGGGGACAGTCAGGGGGTTAGGAGTGGAGTACTTC
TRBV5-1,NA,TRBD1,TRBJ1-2,CASSLDRGYGYTF,TGCGCCAGCAGCCTTGACAGGGGCTATGGCTACACCTTC
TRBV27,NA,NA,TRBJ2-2,CASSSGSSIGELFF,TGTGCCAGCAGTTCCGGGAGCAGTATCGGGGAGCTGTTTTTT
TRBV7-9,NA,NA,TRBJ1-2,CASSLGGVTVPRGPGYTF,TGTGCCAGCAGCTTAGGCGGGGTGACAGTCCCTCGGGGTCCTGGCTACACCTTC
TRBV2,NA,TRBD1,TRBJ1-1,CASVRQGVGTEAFF,TGTGCCAGCGTACGACAGGGAGTAGGCACTGAAGCTTTCTTT
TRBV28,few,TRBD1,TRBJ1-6,CASSFGQGNSPLHF,TGTGCCAGCAGTTTCGGACAGGGAAATTCACCCCTCCACTTT
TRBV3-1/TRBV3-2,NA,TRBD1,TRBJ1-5,CASSRDRESGNQPQHF,TGTGCCAGCAGTCGTGACAGGGAGTCGGGAAATCAGCCCCAGCATTTT
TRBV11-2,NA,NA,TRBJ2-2,CASSLARLNTGELFF,TGTGCCAGCAGCTTAGCCAGACTTAACACCGGGGAGCTGTTTTTT
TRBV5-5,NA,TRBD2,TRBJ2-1,CASSRTPGLAMGRGNEQFF,TGTGCCAGCAGTCGCACCCCGGGACTAGCGATGGGGAGGGGAAATGAGCAGTTCTTC
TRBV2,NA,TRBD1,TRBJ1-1,CASSFTGATEAFF,TGTGCCAGCAGTTTTACAGGGGCCACTGAAGCTTTCTTT
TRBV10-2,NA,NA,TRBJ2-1,CASSDLAAYNEQFF,TGCGCCAGCAGTGATCTAGCCGCCTACAATGAGCAGTTCTTC
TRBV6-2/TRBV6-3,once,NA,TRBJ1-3,CASSPGGGNTIYF,TGTGCCAGCAGCCCTGGAGGCGGAAACACCATATATTTT
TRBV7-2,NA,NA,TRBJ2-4,CASSPLLLNIQYF,TGTGCCAGCAGCCCCCTCCTGTTGAACATTCAGTACTTC
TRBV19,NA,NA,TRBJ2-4,CASSIDAGAAKNIQYF,TGTGCCAGTAGTATAGACGCAGGGGCAGCCAAAAACATTCAGTACTTC
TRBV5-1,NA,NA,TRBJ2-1,CASSLTGPPYNEQFF,TGCGCCAGCAGCTTGACAGGGCCCCCCTACAATGAGCAGTTCTTC
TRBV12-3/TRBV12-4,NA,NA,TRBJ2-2,CASSSQGLGELFF,TGTGCCAGCAGTTCCCAGGGCCTCGGGGAGCTGTTTTTT
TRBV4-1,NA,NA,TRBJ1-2,CASSQGEGYGYTF,TGCGCCAGCAGCCAAGGAGAGGGATATGGCTACACCTTC
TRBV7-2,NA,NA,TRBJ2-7,CASSLRQGYEQYF,TGTGCCAGCAGCTTAAGGCAGGGCTACGAGCAGTACTTC
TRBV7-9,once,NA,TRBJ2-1,CASSFSNEQFF,TGTGCCAGCAGCTTCTCCAATGAGCAGTTCTTC
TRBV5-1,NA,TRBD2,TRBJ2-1,CASGTGTSADNEQFF,TGCGCCAGCGGAACCGGGACTAGCGCTGACAATGAGCAGTTCTTC
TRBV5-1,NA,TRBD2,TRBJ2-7,CASSSGGSYEQYF,TGCGCCAGCAGCTCGGGAGGTTCGTACGAGCAGTACTTC
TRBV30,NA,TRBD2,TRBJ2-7,CAWSPGTSVYEQYF,TGTGCCTGGAGCCCCGGGACTAGCGTCTACGAGCAGTACTTC
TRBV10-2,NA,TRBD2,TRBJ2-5,CASSELLAGGPQETQYF,TGCGCCAGCAGTGAGTTGTTAGCGGGGGGGCCACAAGAGACCCAGTACTTC
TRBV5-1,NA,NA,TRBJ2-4,CASSHPQGRAIIQYF,TGCGCCAGCAGCCACCCACAGGGAAGAGCGATAATTCAGTACTTC
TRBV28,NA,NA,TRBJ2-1,CASGNWGERYNEQFF,TGTGCCAGCGGCAACTGGGGGGAACGGTACAATGAGCAGTTCTTC
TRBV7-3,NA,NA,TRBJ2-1,CASSRTGGGYNEQFF,TGTGCCAGCAGCCGAACGGGGGGCGGTTACAATGAGCAGTTCTTC
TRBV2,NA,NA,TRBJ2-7,CASKRDSYEQYF,TGTGCCAGCAAGAGGGACTCCTACGAGCAGTACTTC
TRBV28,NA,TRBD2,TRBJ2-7,CASRAGLAGGAYEQYF,TGTGCCAGCAGGGCGGGACTAGCGGGAGGTGCGTACGAGCAGTACTTC
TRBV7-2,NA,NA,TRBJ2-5,CASSLANFQETQYF,TGTGCCAGCAGCTTAGCGAACTTCCAAGAGACCCAGTACTTC
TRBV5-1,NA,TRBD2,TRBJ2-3,CASGGLAGGSSTDTQYF,TGCGCCAGCGGGGGACTAGCGGGAGGATCTAGCACAGATACGCAGTATTTT
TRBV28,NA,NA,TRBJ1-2,CASSLEAPWGYTF,TGTGCCAGCAGTTTGGAGGCTCCTTGGGGCTACACCTTC
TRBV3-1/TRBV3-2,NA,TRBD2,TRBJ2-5,CASRGLAGGRFQETQYF,TGTGCCAGCAGGGGACTAGCGGGAGGGAGATTTCAAGAGACCCAGTACTTC
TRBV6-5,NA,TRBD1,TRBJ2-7,CASSWTPGQGPYEQYF,TGTGCCAGCAGTTGGACTCCGGGACAGGGACCGTACGAGCAGTACTTC
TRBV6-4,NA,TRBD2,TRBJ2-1,CASSAGTSAYNEQFF,TGTGCCAGCAGCGCCGGGACTAGCGCCTACAATGAGCAGTTCTTC
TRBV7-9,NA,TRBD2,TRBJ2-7,CASSGGGGRAYEQYF,TGTGCCAGCAGCGGAGGGGGCGGGAGGGCCTACGAGCAGTACTTC
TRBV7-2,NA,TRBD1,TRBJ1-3,CASSFVAGGPGNTIYF,TGTGCCAGCAGCTTTGTTGCAGGGGGCCCGGGAAACACCATATATTTT
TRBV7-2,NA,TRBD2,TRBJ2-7,CASSSVSGGRYEQYF,TGTGCCAGCAGCTCAGTTAGCGGGGGCCGCTACGAGCAGTACTTC
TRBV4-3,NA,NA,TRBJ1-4,CASSQAETNEKLFF,TGCGCCAGCAGCCAAGCAGAAACTAATGAAAAACTGTTTTTT
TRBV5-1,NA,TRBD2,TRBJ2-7,CASSGGGLSYEQYF,TGCGCCAGCAGTGGGGGGGGACTTTCCTACGAGCAGTACTTC